This T cell receptor (beta chain) was documented in a study of blood T cell repertoires in COVID-19. Study-level information: Italy, Spain and the United States were the sources of the convalescent and acute COVID-19 samples. Nucleic acid was either cDNA or gDNA, and it came from T cells, B-cell-depleted T cells, or PBMCs.

Per the authors' pipeline: Counts of nucleated cells, estimated from reference gene primer amplification, were obtained. The protocol was immunoSEQ multiplex PCR, while the TCRdb copy is restricted to in-frame clones and leaves out a portion. The DNA gave D and trimming, while V, J and clone size come from that table. In the table there are 120,000 or so clones, around 89% of which are singletons. The source material was peripheral blood. The sequence came from a human donor in a cohort sampled during active COVID-19.

This chain's CDR3 is CASSRPGGGTDTQYF. The CDR3 nucleotides are TGTGCCAGCAGCCGGCCGGGGGGTGGCACAGATACGCAGTATTTT. The chain links TRBV3-1 (or the pseudogene TRBV3-2) to TRBJ2-3; 7 nucleotides match TRBD2. CDR3 size: 15 residues. CDR1 and CDR2 (germline): LGHDT, YNNKEL (reference sequence). The junction had 5 bases not matched to a gene; V was cut back by 4 bases and J by 1 base.